The clone carrying this TCR beta chain was found once. Under the authors' procedure: Estimation of nucleated cell counts relied on the amplification of reference gene primers. Sequenced by immunoSEQ multiplex PCR; TCRdb stores in-frame clones only, minus some. V, J and clone size are taken as reported in that table, and D and trimming were inferred from the DNA itself. This sample has 100,000 to 150,000 clones, with 83% found just once. This record belongs to a study of blood T cell repertoires in COVID-19. About the research overall: The analysed material was cDNA or gDNA that came from T cells, B-cell-depleted T cells, or PBMCs.

Germline V gives CDR1 ENHRY, CDR2 SYGVKD. V gave up 4 bases and J gave up 5 bases; unmatched junction bases: 2. The length of the CDR3 is 13 residues. The sequenced sample consisted of peripheral blood. V usage is TRBV10-3 and J usage is TRBJ2-1, with 7 nucleotides matching TRBD2. The source of this sequence is an elderly man with active or convalescent COVID-19. The CDR3 here is CAISVGGDNEQFF. The CDR3 nucleotides are TGTGCCATCAGTGTGGGGGGGGACAATGAGCAGTTCTTC.